The entry below gives a single TCR beta chain sequence along with its context. Produced via immunoSEQ multiplex PCR; TCRdb's table is partial and in-frame only. The sample has 77,000 or so clones; 90% to 95% are singletons. This sample stems from a study of T cell changes during pregnancy in multiple sclerosis. Deletions cut 5 bases from V and 7 bases from J, with 11 bases between. CDR3 length: 11 amino acids. The germline gives CDR1 DFQATT, CDR2 SNEGSKA (reference sequence). The starting material was peripheral blood, obtained in the second trimester of pregnancy. V and J are TRBV20-1 and TRBJ1-2; D gene ambiguous. This receptor was taken from a female donor in good health, enrolled as a control in a pregnancy study. The DNA for the CDR3 is TGCAGTGCTCGGATACGCGGTGGCTACACCTTC. As protein: CSARIRGGYTF.